The present entry profiles one TCR beta chain with its context. There is no known antigen for this receptor. Base qualities are not at hand, and no much larger clone is one base apart. The sample is drawn from a study of blood T cell repertoires in COVID-19 (dated by TCRdb to 2019 to 2021). Describing the broader study: The collaborator samples originated in the United States, Italy and Spain and spanned the acute and convalescent phases of COVID-19. The material from the prospective study consisted of cDNA or gDNA derived from T cells, B-cell-depleted T cells, or PBMCs. Deeply sampled blood TCRbeta repertoires from subjects exposed to, actively infected with, or recovered from COVID-19 were included in the dataset. A freely available public database, intended as a resource for researchers studying the immune response to SARS-CoV-2, is where the repertoires were released. Samples were obtained from the ongoing ImmuneRACE study (first 160 participants) and from over 1,000 subjects provided by 6 global collaborators. A de-identified subject ID, COVID-19 status, age in years and sex were almost always included in the sample metadata. HLA class I and class II types, where available, came from metadata supplied by the sample provider rather than from assay-based typing.

The immunoSEQ Assay, a bias-controlled multiplex PCR, was used to amplify TCRbeta CDR3 regions from genomic DNA. Per the authors' processing: The number of nucleated cells in each sample was estimated from the amplification of reference gene primers within the assay. Sequence reads were collapsed and filtered to measure the absolute abundance of every unique TCRbeta CDR3 rearrangement. Productive Simpson clonality was computed per sample as the square root of Simpson's diversity index over productive rearrangements. Imported from immuneACCESS, the table was reduced by TCRdb to in-frame sequences with V and J called. These copies leave out some clones; in studies compared against another copy, an unresolved V gene accounts for under half, and the cause of the remainder is not known. V and J calls and clone size are given by that table; D and trimming were obtained from the DNA. The table for this sample lists around 280,000 clones; roughly 85% of them were counted only once. Of the sample, 5.5% to 7% is held by the ten largest clones.

V is reduced by 2 bases and J by 5 bases, leaving a spacing of 21 bases between them. CDR1 and CDR2, looked up from the germline V gene (reference sequence), are MNHEY and SMNVEV. Taken from cysteine to phenylalanine, the CDR3 has 17 residues. Kept here is only the CDR3 DNA, which spans 51 bases and is read in frame from base 1. Overall results and qualifications from the work: The quantity of clinical and demographic metadata differed by source and by participant and was supplied without curation.

Participants in the prospective study were aged about 18 to 95 years, lived in 20 to 25 United States geographic areas, and enrolled through a virtual design. Cohort assignment in the prospective study relied on participant-reported clinical history from a screening survey and a study questionnaire. ImmuneRACE Cohort 3 recovered participants were defined by two consecutive negative NP/OP PCR tests, healthcare professional clearance, or symptom resolution. In the prospective study, mobile phlebotomists collected whole blood, serum and a nasopharyngeal or oropharyngeal swab from each participant. Prospective study participants could optionally give additional blood draws and questionnaires over an approximately 2-month period. Blood samples from the prospective study were shipped frozen or at room temperature prior to DNA extraction.

The receptor was isolated from a woman aged 40 to 55 who had recovered from COVID-19. The V and J genes are TRBV27 and TRBJ1-2, with the D gene too uncertain to name. Sequencing input: PBMCs or T cells enriched from blood (not recorded which). The CDR3 region: CASSLTGGQARDYGYTF. At the DNA level, the sequence is TGTGCCAGCAGTTTAACCGGCGGGCAGGCCCGCGATTATGGCTACACCTTC.